The 27 T cell receptor beta chains below come from one sample, sequenced in a study of human T cells and chemical hapten exposure. Time point described: patch test 2, 6 weeks after DPC sensitization. Documented treatment: therapeutic diphenylcyclopropenone sensitization with weekly scalp DPC. Via MiXCR, TCRdb re-called the RACE reads, giving one row per CDR3 protein. The sample lists tens of thousands of distinct CDR3 sequences, 8.5% occurring once. Sequencing was performed on whole blood, taken in connection with sensitization to the hapten diphenylcyclopropenone (DPC). All receptors come from a woman aged 45-60 years with alopecia areata. Some clones in this sample may be carry-over from other donors' samples.

The chain joins TRBV2 to TRBJ1-4; 7 bases match TRBD1. The junction had 7 bases not matched to a gene; V was cut back by 5 bases and J by 7 bases. Per germline, CDR1 SNHLY and CDR2 FYNNEI. This CDR3 region has 14 residues. The CDR3 DNA is TGTGCCAGCAGTCGGGGGACAGTAATTGAAAAACTGTTTTTT. Translation: CASSRGTVIEKLFF.

In this sample, this clonotype turned up many times. CDR3 DNA sequence: TGTGCCAGTGGGACAGCGGGCAATCAGCCCCAGCATTTT. It codes for CASGTAGNQPQHF. V is TRBV7-9 and J is TRBJ1-5; 7 bases align to TRBD1. The ends lost 9 bases at V and 2 bases at J; junction bases unmatched: 4. CDR1 and CDR2 (germline): SEHNR, FQNEAQ (reference sequence). CDR3 length: 13 residues. Supplemented by reference TRBV7-9 and TRBJ1-5, the full variable domain reads DTGVSQNPRHKITKRGQNVTFRCDPISEHNRLYWYRQTLGQGPEFLTYFQNEAQLEKSRLLSDRFSAERPKGSFSTLEIQRTEQGDSAMYLCASGTAGNQPQHFGDGTRLSIL.

The chain uses TRBV5-6 and TRBJ2-5; TRBD1 matches at 8 bases. Germline CDR1 reads SGHDT; CDR2 reads YYEEEE. V was pared by 4 bases and J by 5 bases, with 10 bases of the junction left unmatched. The CDR3 is 15 residues long. DNA of the CDR3: TGTGCCAGCAGCGGAAGACAGGGGCGAGGGGAGACCCAGTACTTC. Encoded protein: CASSGRQGRGETQYF.

This clonotype came up a few times. This rearrangement joins TRBV15 to TRBJ2-4; D tentatively reads TRBD1 or TRBD2 (6 bases each). CDR1 and CDR2 (germline): LNHNV, YYDKDF (reference sequence). V was pared by 0 bases and J by 8 bases, with 8 bases between. The CDR3 extends over 13 amino acids. The DNA for the CDR3 is TGTGCCACCAGCAGAGAGGAGGGGGACATTCAGTACTTC. Amino acid sequence: CATSREEGDIQYF.

This chain links TRBV27 with TRBJ1-4; D is uncertain. This CDR3 spans 10 amino acids. The V end was cut by 8 bases, the J end by 8 bases, with 6 bases between. The germline V gene has CDR1 MNHEY and CDR2 SMNVEV (reference sequence). Here the CDR3 DNA reads TGTGCCAGCCCGGTGGAAAAACTGTTTTTT. It translates to CASPVEKLFF.

This clonotype was recorded many times. V is TRBV6-2 or TRBV6-3 and J is TRBJ1-2; 7 bases match TRBD1. Trimming at V came to 5 bases and at J to 7 bases, leaving 4 bases not matched to a gene. The germline CDR1 and CDR2 sequences are MNHEY and SVGEGT. The CDR3 loop spans 12 amino acids. This CDR3 reads CASSRRQGGYTF. The DNA for the CDR3 is TGTGCCAGCAGTCGACGACAGGGTGGCTACACCTTC.

The chain joins TRBV18 to TRBJ2-7, with D possibly called TRBD1 or TRBD2 (5 bases each). Trimming took off 3 bases at V and 9 bases at J, with 15 bases between the two ends. The germline V gene encodes CDR1 KGHSH and CDR2 LQKENI. The CDR3 is 13 amino acids. CDR3 coding DNA: TGTGCCAGCTCACCCCGGGACCCCGAAGGGCAGTACTTC. Encoded protein: CASSPRDPEGQYF.

This clonotype came up many times. The chain links TRBV9 to TRBJ1-2; D unresolved. The V gene's germline CDR1 is SGDLS and CDR2 YYNGEE. Trimming shortened V by 0 bases and J by 2 bases, and 5 bases separated the two germline ends. The CDR3 length is 13 residues. As DNA, the CDR3 is TGTGCCAGCAGCGTAGGGCGAAACTATGGCTACACCTTC. Its protein is CASSVGRNYGYTF.

This clonotype has at least ten counts. The CDR3 loop reads CASSYPGTSGPQGGKNIQYF. CDR3 bases: TGTGCCAGCAGTTACCCCGGGACTAGCGGACCACAGGGAGGCAAAAACATTCAGTACTTC. This chain joins TRBV7-8 and TRBJ2-4; 11 nucleotides agree with TRBD2. Unmatched junction bases numbered 19, after V lost 6 bases and J lost 3 bases. The CDR3 extends over 20 amino acids. Germline lookup yields CDR1 SGHVS and CDR2 FQNEAQ. Full variable domain (rest looked up from reference TRBV7-8 and TRBJ2-4): GAGVSQSPRYKVAKRGQDVALRCDPISGHVSLFWYQQALGQGPEFLTYFQNEAQLDKSGLPSDRFFAERPEGSVSTLKIQRTQQEDSAVYLCASSYPGTSGPQGGKNIQYFGAGTRLSVL.

The chain couples TRBV5-1 to TRBJ2-7; 8 bases are shared with TRBD1. CDR3 length: 15 residues. V shed 0 bases and J 6 bases; nucleotides not matched to a gene: 8. Germline V gene data show CDR1 as SGHRS and CDR2 as YFSETQ. The CDR3 DNA is TGCGCCAGCAGCTTGGGGACAGGGTCGGGGCGCGAGCAGTACTTC. It yields the protein CASSLGTGSGREQYF.

This clonotype was detected a few times. The rearrangement links TRBV6-5 to TRBJ2-7; TRBD1 or TRBD2 may be the D gene (6 bases each). CDR1 MNHEY and CDR2 SVGAGI come from the germline V gene. CDR3 size: 16 residues. Trimming left V 1 base short and J 6 bases short, with 19 bases between. In DNA form, the CDR3 reads TGTGCCAGCAGTTACTTGGGCAAGGGGGGCGCCCCCGAGCAGTACTTC. Amino acids: CASSYLGKGGAPEQYF.

This clonotype showed up many times. The CDR3 loop is CSAGRTVNEKLFF. The CDR3 nucleotides are TGCAGTGCTGGACGGACGGTTAATGAAAAACTGTTTTTT. V is TRBV20-1 and J is TRBJ1-4; D not resolved. The CDR3 consists of 13 residues. From germline, CDR1 is DFQATT and CDR2 SNEGSKA (reference sequence). The germline V and J ends were trimmed by 5 bases and 4 bases, with 11 bases remaining between them.

Only a few counts were recorded for this clonotype. The chain carries TRBV2 and TRBJ2-1; D gene ambiguous. V was shortened by 2 bases and J by 10 bases, with 9 bases between the two germline ends. CDR1 SNHLY and CDR2 FYNNEI come from the germline V gene. This CDR3 region has 12 residues. CDR3 sequence (DNA): TGTGCCAGCAGTGAAAATATCAGGGAGCAGTTCTTC. Translation gives CASSENIREQFF.

This clonotype was observed many times. The chain recombines TRBV2 with TRBJ2-1; D is unclear. Germline assignment: CDR1 SNHLY and CDR2 FYNNEI. Trimming took off 1 base at V and 5 bases at J, with 0 bases between the two ends. The CDR3 covers 11 residues. CDR3 sequence reads: CASSEDNEQFF. The CDR3 DNA is TGTGCCAGCAGTGAAGACAATGAGCAGTTCTTC. Full variable domain (missing parts from reference TRBV2 and TRBJ2-1): EPEVTQTPSHQVTQMGQEVILRCVPISNHLYFYWYRQILGQKVEFLVSFYNNEISEKSEIFDDQFSVERPDGSNFTLKIRSTKLEDSAMYFCASSEDNEQFFGPGTRLTVL.

The CDR3 DNA sequence: TGTGCCAGCAGCGTTTCACCCCGGACCACAGAGACCCAGTACTTC. It encodes CASSVSPRTTETQYF. The gene calls are TRBV9 and TRBJ2-5; D unclear. V dropped 2 bases and J dropped 4 bases, with 15 bases sitting between them. This CDR3 is built from 15 residues. Looked up from germline, CDR1 is SGDLS and CDR2 is YYNGEE.

This clonotype came up a few times. The chain couples TRBV29-1 to TRBJ2-1, with no clear D. CDR3 length: 16 residues. Germline CDR1 reads SQVTM; CDR2 reads ANQGSEA. V was clipped by 0 bases and J by 0 bases, with 12 bases between them. CDR3 nucleotide sequence: TGCAGCGTTGAAGATCAGGCCCGGAGCTCCTACAATGAGCAGTTCTTC. Translating gives CSVEDQARSSYNEQFF.

The chain has TRBV4-3 and TRBJ2-3; perhaps TRBD2 as D (5 bases). With 6 bases removed from V and 8 bases from J, the gap between germline ends came to 21 bases. Germline loops: CDR1 LGHNA, CDR2 YSLEER. The CDR3 extends over 15 amino acids. The CDR3 DNA sequence: TGCGCCAGCAGGAGCGCTAGCACCACCAGTAGTACGCAGTATTTT. It is translated as CASRSASTTSSTQYF.

This clonotype was seen at least ten times. The gene calls are TRBV5-1 and TRBJ1-2; D may be TRBD1 (6 bases). V shed 1 base and J shed 6 bases, with 13 bases lying between them. In germline, CDR1 is SGHRS, CDR2 YFSETQ. The CDR3 sequence is 14 residues long. The CDR3 DNA is TGCGCCAGCAGCTTGACAGGGCCAGATGATGGCTACACCTTC. Its protein product is CASSLTGPDDGYTF.

This clonotype has a count of ten or more. This chain connects TRBV2 to TRBJ1-1; D call uncertain. Germline CDR1 is SNHLY and CDR2 is FYNNEI. The CDR3 covers 14 residues. V was shortened by 4 bases and J by 1 base, with 10 bases between the two germline ends. The CDR3 DNA follows: TGTGCCAGCAGTGTGCGGATCGAGAACACTGAAGCTTTCTTT. This gives the protein CASSVRIENTEAFF.

The gene calls are TRBV7-9 and TRBJ2-1; D is undetermined. Germline-derived CDR1 and CDR2 are SEHNR and FQNEAQ (reference sequence). Trimming cost V 5 bases and J 9 bases, with 14 bases left between them. This CDR3 spans 13 amino acids. CDR3 sequence reads: CASSPRTGGEQFF. In nucleotides, the CDR3 is TGTGCCAGCAGCCCCAGGACGGGCGGTGAGCAGTTCTTC. Variable domain in full (rest from reference TRBV7-9 and TRBJ2-1): DTGVSQNPRHKITKRGQNVTFRCDPISEHNRLYWYRQTLGQGPEFLTYFQNEAQLEKSRLLSDRFSAERPKGSFSTLEIQRTEQGDSAMYLCASSPRTGGEQFFGPGTRLTVL.

CDR3 sequence: CASSRGPAYTEAFF. The CDR3 region has the DNA TGTGCCAGCAGTAGGGGACCCGCATACACTGAAGCTTTCTTT. The chain is built from TRBV6-5 and TRBJ1-1, with D possibly being TRBD1 (5 bases). CDR1 is MNHEY, CDR2 SVGAGI, per germline. This CDR3 comprises 14 residues. Trimming pared 5 bases from V and 3 bases from J, leaving 13 bases between.

This clonotype was seen only a few times. This chain uses TRBV29-1 with TRBJ1-1; D ambiguous. The CDR3 consists of 13 residues. Looked up from germline, CDR1 is SQVTM and CDR2 is ANQGSEA. The ends were cut back, 6 bases at V and 0 bases at J, with 11 bases in the middle. The CDR3 reads CSVTTTMNTEAFF. The CDR3 coding sequence is TGCAGCGTCACTACAACCATGAACACTGAAGCTTTCTTT.

This clonotype was seen many times. The V call is TRBV2, the J call TRBJ1-2, with TRBD1 matching 7 bases. V was pared by 4 bases and J by 8 bases, with 7 bases of the junction left unmatched. Germline values: CDR1 SNHLY, CDR2 FYNNEI. This CDR3 has 13 residues. CDR3 in amino acids: CASSADRVRGYTF. CDR3 sequence (DNA): TGTGCCAGCAGTGCTGACAGGGTTAGAGGCTACACCTTC. Full variable domain (missing parts from reference TRBV2 and TRBJ1-2): EPEVTQTPSHQVTQMGQEVILRCVPISNHLYFYWYRQILGQKVEFLVSFYNNEISEKSEIFDDQFSVERPDGSNFTLKIRSTKLEDSAMYFCASSADRVRGYTFGSGTRLTVV.

In its sample, this clonotype was seen a few times. The CDR3, as DNA: TGTGCCAGCAGTACGACAGTGAATCAGCCCCAGCATTTT. It codes for CASSTTVNQPQHF. This chain uses TRBV6-1 with TRBJ1-5; perhaps TRBD1 as D (5 bases). The CDR3 is made up of 13 amino acids. CDR1 is MNHNS and CDR2 is SASEGT in the germline V gene. V lost 5 bases, J lost 4 bases, and 9 bases lay in between.

This clonotype showed up many times. This rearrangement joins TRBV7-9 to TRBJ2-5, with D possibly TRBD2 on 5 matching bases. The V gene's germline CDR1 is SEHNR and CDR2 FQNEAQ (reference sequence). V was pared by 0 bases and J by 5 bases, with 10 bases between. The CDR3 loop spans 14 amino acids. CDR3 in DNA: TGTGCCAGCAGCTTAGCGGTGGGAGTGGAGACCCAGTACTTC. Translating it yields CASSLAVGVETQYF.

The sample holds a few counts of this clonotype. This sequence joins TRBV23-1 and TRBJ1-3; tentative D call: TRBD1 (6 bases). TRBV23-1 is an ORF; its function is uncertain. With 4 bases removed from V and 0 bases from J, the gap between germline ends came to 28 bases. The CDR3 contains 21 residues. The CDR3 bases are TGCGCCAGCAGTCCATCTCTCCCGGACCCCTTAGGGGGAACCTCTGGAAACACCATATATTTT. It codes for CASSPSLPDPLGGTSGNTIYF.

This clonotype has a count of ten or more. The chain uses TRBV10-3 and TRBJ1-5; maybe TRBD1 (6 bases). Germline-derived CDR1 and CDR2 are ENHRY and SYGVKD. V was shortened by 0 bases and J by 0 bases, with 12 bases between the two germline ends. CDR3 length: 17 residues. CDR3 in DNA: TGTGCCATCAGTGAGTCGGTGGGGGGCCGTAGCAATCAGCCCCAGCATTTT. Protein: CAISESVGGRSNQPQHF.